Listed below are T cell receptor beta chains from one sample, sequenced in a study of blood T cell repertoires in COVID-19. TCRdb keeps only in-frame clones here, not all; method: immunoSEQ multiplex PCR. The sample has some 50,000 clones, roughly 79% seen once. Sequenced input: peripheral blood. The receptor source for this set is a human donor in a cohort sampled during active COVID-19. Both conserved end residues are part of each CDR3. D genes are given only for firm matches. Clone size is given for some rows only: seen once, a few or many times, or a class if the clone is expanded.

TRBV11-2	NA	TRBJ2-2	NA	CASSFQNTGELFF	TGTGCCAGCAGCTTCCAGAACACCGGGGAGCTGTTTTTT
TRBV28	NA	TRBJ1-4	NA	CAARGSRAFPNEKLFF	TGTGCCGCTCGGGGGAGCAGGGCATTTCCTAATGAAAAACTGTTTTTT
TRBV2	once	TRBJ1-3	NA	CASMAEYSGNTIYF	TGTGCCAGCATGGCGGAATACTCTGGAAACACCATATATTTT
TRBV4-1	NA	TRBJ1-4	NA	CASSRDRGVNEKLFF	TGCGCCAGCAGCAGGGACCGGGGGGTTAATGAAAAACTGTTTTTT
TRBV7-9	NA	TRBJ2-1	TRBD2	CASSLGRGTSGRNEQFF	TGTGCCAGCAGCTTAGGCCGAGGGACTAGCGGCCGAAATGAGCAGTTCTTC
TRBV28	NA	TRBJ2-7	TRBD2	CASSLGREAGQYF	TGTGCCAGCAGTTTAGGGAGGGAGGCGGGGCAGTACTTC
TRBV2	NA	TRBJ2-7	TRBD2	CASSPLGAGGAVGEQYF	TGTGCCAGCTCACCACTAGGGGCGGGAGGGGCGGTTGGCGAGCAGTACTTC
TRBV28	NA	TRBJ2-7	TRBD1	CASRPRQGHYEQYF	TGTGCCAGCAGACCCAGACAGGGCCACTACGAGCAGTACTTC
TRBV7-6	once	TRBJ2-2	TRBD1	CASSLPTRQGAGLSGELFF	TGTGCCAGCAGCTTACCAACCCGACAGGGGGCAGGCCTTAGCGGGGAGCTGTTTTTT
TRBV6-2/TRBV6-3	NA	TRBJ1-3	NA	CASSSTGNTIYF	TGTGCCAGCAGCTCAACTGGAAACACCATATATTTT
TRBV5-4	once	TRBJ2-7	TRBD1	CASSRQGPSSYEQYF	TGTGCCAGCAGCAGACAGGGGCCCAGCTCCTACGAGCAGTACTTC
TRBV29-1	NA	TRBJ1-2	TRBD1	CSVALGTGVLYGYTF	TGCAGCGTTGCTCTGGGAACAGGGGTCCTCTATGGCTACACCTTC
TRBV11-3	NA	TRBJ2-2	TRBD1	CASSPGTGDGELFF	TGTGCCAGCAGCCCAGGGACAGGGGACGGGGAGCTGTTTTTT
TRBV24-1	NA	TRBJ2-7	TRBD1	CATRGTGTYEQYF	TGTGCCACCAGGGGGACAGGGACCTACGAGCAGTACTTC
TRBV11-2	NA	TRBJ1-5	NA	CASSLVYHLGTFSNQPQHF	TGTGCCAGCAGCTTAGTCTACCACCTAGGGACTTTTAGCAATCAGCCCCAGCATTTT
TRBV6-1	NA	TRBJ2-6	TRBD1	CASSDGQGAFSGANVLTF	TGTGCCAGCAGTGATGGACAGGGGGCGTTCTCTGGGGCCAACGTCCTGACTTTC
TRBV9	NA	TRBJ1-2	TRBD1	CASSSRTGASNYGYTF	TGTGCCAGCAGCTCCCGGACAGGGGCGAGTAACTATGGCTACACCTTC
TRBV30	NA	TRBJ1-2	NA	CAWRSPGVWNGYTF	TGTGCCTGGAGGAGCCCAGGGGTTTGGAATGGCTACACCTTC
TRBV19	few	TRBJ2-7	NA	CASSPQGGQPFYEQYF	TGTGCCAGTAGTCCGCAAGGAGGACAGCCCTTCTACGAGCAGTACTTC
TRBV19	NA	TRBJ2-7	NA	CASSIAIRGYEQYF	TGTGCCAGTAGTATAGCTATCAGAGGCTACGAGCAGTACTTC
TRBV7-2	NA	TRBJ2-7	TRBD2	CASSSRTGLAIYEQYF	TGTGCCAGCAGCTCCAGGACGGGACTAGCGATTTACGAGCAGTACTTC
TRBV28	NA	TRBJ2-7	NA	CASSFSGAGGPHYEQYF	TGTGCCAGCAGTTTCTCGGGTGCGGGCGGCCCCCACTACGAGCAGTACTTC
TRBV18	NA	TRBJ2-2	NA	CASSLGGVTGELFF	TGTGCCAGCTCACTAGGGGGAGTCACCGGGGAGCTGTTTTTT
TRBV7-8	NA	TRBJ2-7	NA	CASSLTAYEQYF	TGTGCCAGCTCTCTGACAGCCTACGAGCAGTACTTC
TRBV7-2	NA	TRBJ1-1	TRBD1	CASSLAPGQGAEAFF	TGTGCCAGCAGCTTAGCCCCCGGACAGGGGGCAGAAGCTTTCTTT
TRBV6-1	NA	TRBJ2-3	TRBD2	CASSEYRTSGNTDTQYF	TGTGCCAGCAGTGAATATCGGACTAGCGGGAACACAGATACGCAGTATTTT
TRBV5-4	NA	TRBJ2-7	TRBD1	CASSLGDRATYEQYF	TGTGCCAGCAGCTTGGGGGACAGGGCGACCTACGAGCAGTACTTC
TRBV7-2	NA	TRBJ1-6	NA	CASSLAHSSYNSPLHF	TGTGCCAGCAGCTTAGCGCACAGCTCCTATAATTCACCCCTCCACTTT
TRBV5-4	NA	TRBJ2-7	NA	CASSPRGGYEQYF	TGTGCCAGCAGCCCGAGGGGGGGCTACGAGCAGTACTTC
TRBV24-1	once	TRBJ2-1	NA	CATSDPGVNEQFF	TGTGCCACCAGTGATCCAGGGGTCAATGAGCAGTTCTTC
TRBV25-1	NA	TRBJ2-7	TRBD2	CASSWTSGNIYEQYF	TGTGCCAGCAGTTGGACTAGCGGTAATATTTACGAGCAGTACTTC
TRBV9	NA	TRBJ1-2	TRBD1	CASSVGQGLGYYGYTF	TGTGCCAGCAGCGTAGGACAGGGCTTAGGGTACTATGGCTACACCTTC
TRBV20-1	NA	TRBJ1-6	TRBD1	CSASPGTGSGWNSPLHF	TGCAGTGCCAGTCCCGGGACAGGGTCTGGGTGGAATTCACCCCTCCACTTT
TRBV15	NA	TRBJ1-2	NA	CATSKNRDVANYGYTF	TGTGCCACCAGCAAAAACAGGGACGTGGCTAACTATGGCTACACCTTC
TRBV27	few	TRBJ2-5	NA	CASSLSAGVAETQYF	TGTGCCAGCAGTTTATCGGCAGGGGTGGCAGAGACCCAGTACTTC
TRBV18	NA	TRBJ2-7	TRBD2	CASLPGTSGNGEQYF	TGTGCCTCACTGCCCGGGACTAGCGGGAACGGCGAGCAGTACTTC
TRBV28	once	TRBJ2-7	TRBD2	CASSSRLTGGYEQYF	TGTGCCAGCAGCTCAAGGCTGACGGGAGGCTACGAGCAGTACTTC
TRBV5-1	NA	TRBJ1-1	TRBD1	CASSFGQGSAEAFF	TGCGCCAGCAGCTTCGGACAGGGAAGTGCTGAAGCTTTCTTT
TRBV21-1	NA	TRBJ1-4	NA	CASSKEEADPTNEKLFF	TGTGCCAGCAGCAAAGAAGAGGCAGATCCAACTAATGAAAAACTGTTTTTT
TRBV7-2	few	TRBJ2-3	TRBD2	CASRTGLVEDTQYF	TGTGCCAGCAGAACGGGACTAGTGGAAGATACGCAGTATTTT
TRBV7-9	once	TRBJ2-1	NA	CASSPQTGGPRDEQFF	TGTGCCAGCAGCCCCCAGACGGGGGGCCCACGGGATGAGCAGTTCTTC